What follows are 24 T cell receptor beta chains derived from one specimen sequenced in a study of cytomegalovirus exposure and HLA in healthy donors. The table came from immunoSEQ multiplex PCR; TCRdb's copy has only in-frame clones and leaves some out. Of 150,000 to 200,000 clones listed, 86% are singletons. Sequencing input: PBMCs. Receptors were obtained from a woman between 18 and 29 years old in good health and CMV-seronegative.

This clone showed up just a few times. The V call is TRBV10-1, the J call TRBJ2-7, with a possible D match to TRBD1 (5 bases). Germline V gene data show CDR1 as WNHNN and CDR2 as SYGVQD (reference sequence). The CDR3 is made up of 12 amino acids. Trimming cost V 2 bases and J 6 bases, with 8 bases left between them. CDR3 amino acids: CASSELRGEQYF. CDR3 bases: TGCGCCAGCAGTGAGCTAAGGGGCGAGCAGTACTTC.

The V gene is TRBV6-4, the J gene TRBJ1-6, with D possibly being TRBD1 (6 bases). Germline assignment: CDR1 MRHNA and CDR2 SNTAGT. V was trimmed by 6 bases and J by 4 bases, leaving 13 bases between them. The CDR3 has 15 amino acids. The CDR3 DNA reads as TGTGCCAGCAGCATCAACAGGGCTTATAATTCACCCCTCCACTTT. This sequence encodes CASSINRAYNSPLHF.

This chain joins TRBV5-4 and TRBJ2-7, with unresolved D. The germline V gene has CDR1 SGHNT and CDR2 YYREEE (reference sequence). V was clipped by 4 bases and J by 3 bases, with 11 bases between them. CDR3 length: 13 residues. Here the CDR3 DNA reads TGTGCCAGCAGCCAGGCCCCAGACTACGAGCAGTACTTC. This gives the protein CASSQAPDYEQYF.

The rearrangement links TRBV19 to TRBJ1-5, with D tentatively TRBD1 (5 bases). The CDR3 runs to 14 residues. Germline V CDR1 and CDR2: LNHDA, SQIVND (reference sequence). Trimming took off 3 bases at V and 4 bases at J, with 10 bases between the two ends. The CDR3 spells CASSIPQENQPQHF. The CDR3 DNA follows: TGTGCCAGTAGTATCCCACAGGAAAATCAGCCCCAGCATTTT.

This clone was seen a few times. V usage is TRBV10-1 and J usage is TRBJ2-7; perhaps TRBD1 as D (6 bases). The CDR3 runs to 14 residues. Trimming took 4 bases from V and 3 from J, leaving 13 bases between them. The V gene's germline CDR1 is WNHNN and CDR2 SYGVQD (reference sequence). The CDR3 DNA reads as TGCGCCAGCAGTGGTTCAGGGGCTATCTACGAGCAGTACTTC. Translated, it gives CASSGSGAIYEQYF.

The chain combines TRBV6-5 with TRBJ2-3; D uncertain. Per the germline V gene, CDR1 is MNHEY and CDR2 is SVGAGI. V lost 7 bases to trimming and J lost 0 bases, with 8 bases between them. There are 13 residues in the CDR3. This chain's CDR3 is CASTRASTDTQYF. CDR3 in DNA: TGTGCCAGCACGCGCGCTAGCACAGATACGCAGTATTTT.

The genes are TRBV13 and TRBJ2-7; D possibly corresponds to TRBD1 (6 bases). The CDR3 has 14 residues. Trimming pared 0 bases from V and 3 bases from J, leaving 9 bases between. Germline V lookup: CDR1 PRHDT, CDR2 FYEKMQ (reference sequence). In nucleotides, the CDR3 is TGTGCCAGCAGCTTAGGGTCACAGGGCTACGAGCAGTACTTC. Its translation: CASSLGSQGYEQYF.

This clone was seen more than once but under ten times. The chain joins TRBV27 to TRBJ2-7; perhaps TRBD2 as D (5 bases). This CDR3 region has 12 residues. Trimming took 6 bases from V and 0 from J, leaving 6 bases between them. CDR1 MNHEY and CDR2 SMNVEV come from the germline V gene (reference sequence). Written as DNA, the CDR3 is TGTGCCAGCAGCGGGGACTCCTACGAGCAGTACTTC. Encoded protein: CASSGDSYEQYF.

This clone was counted a few times. The V gene is TRBV9, the J gene TRBJ1-1; D call uncertain. This CDR3 is built from 14 residues. Per the germline V gene, CDR1 is SGDLS and CDR2 is YYNGEE. V lost 6 bases and J lost 3, with 15 bases in between. CDR3: CASTGPGGYTEAFF. The CDR3 nucleotides are TGTGCCAGCACCGGACCGGGAGGGTACACTGAAGCTTTCTTT.

The V and J genes are TRBV5-4 and TRBJ1-5; possibly TRBD1 for D (6 bases). The ends were cut back, 2 bases at V and 3 bases at J, with 9 bases in the middle. Per germline, CDR1 SGHNT and CDR2 YYREEE (reference sequence). CDR3 length equals 14 residues. In DNA, the CDR3 is TGTGCCAGCAGCTTACAGGGAACCAATCAGCCCCAGCATTTT. This gives the protein CASSLQGTNQPQHF. Based on the CDR3 plus reference TRBV5-4 and TRBJ1-5, the full variable domain is ETGVTQSPTHLIKTRGQQVTLRCSSQSGHNTVSWYQQALGQGPQFIFQYYREEENGRGNFPPRFSGLQFPNYSSELNVNALELDDSALYLCASSLQGTNQPQHFGDGTRLSIL.

The gene calls are TRBV30 and TRBJ1-1; tentatively, D is TRBD1 (5 bases). Germline loops: CDR1 GTSNPN, CDR2 SVGIG (reference sequence). V dropped 2 bases and J dropped 0 bases, with 10 bases sitting between them. The CDR3 loop spans 14 amino acids. DNA of the CDR3: TGTGCCTGGAGTCCGGGGGTACTGAACACTGAAGCTTTCTTT. This translates into CAWSPGVLNTEAFF.

The rearrangement links TRBV7-2 to TRBJ2-3, with D maybe TRBD2 (7 bases). Germline V gene sequence: CDR1 SGHTA, CDR2 FQGNSA. V lost 4 bases to trimming and J lost 5 bases, with 13 bases between them. The CDR3 runs to 14 residues. The DNA for the CDR3 is TGTGCCAGCAGCTCCCCGGGGGGCCGAGATACGCAGTATTTT. Translated: CASSSPGGRDTQYF.

As concerns this clone: One junction end disagrees with the germline gene, perhaps due to a read error. The same CDR3 arises from other DNA sequences in this sample as well. This chain's CDR3 is CASSLARTGDYGYTF. CDR3 DNA: TGCGCCAGCAGCTTGGCCCGGACAGGGGACTATGGCTACACTTTC. This chain joins TRBV5-1 and TRBJ1-2; 9 nucleotides agree with TRBD1. The CDR3 consists of 15 residues. Germline CDR1 SGHRS, CDR2 YFSETQ.

The chain carries TRBV5-1 and TRBJ2-7; D is uncertain. The CDR3 loop spans 12 amino acids. V lost 4 bases and J 3 bases, leaving 8 bases between the germline ends. Germline CDR1 reads SGHRS; CDR2 reads YFSETQ. The CDR3 here is CASSVDGYEQYF. CDR3 bases: TGCGCCAGCAGCGTGGACGGCTACGAGCAGTACTTC.

The gene calls are TRBV6-1 and TRBJ2-2, with 15 positions matching TRBD2. The V gene end was trimmed by 4 bases and the J gene end by 6 bases; junction bases not matched to a gene: 0. The CDR3 contains 15 residues. Germline-derived CDR1 and CDR2 are MNHNS and SASEGT. Here the CDR3 DNA reads TGTGCCAGCAGTGGGACTAGCGGGGGGGCCGGGGAGCTGTTTTTT. Translating gives CASSGTSGGAGELFF.

The rearrangement joins TRBV7-8 to TRBJ1-1; D remains unclear. Trimming took 5 bases from V and 1 from J, leaving 11 bases between them. The germline V gene encodes CDR1 SGHVS and CDR2 FQNEAQ. This CDR3 has 14 residues. This CDR3 reads CASSPLRRNTEAFF. The DNA for the CDR3 is TGTGCCAGCAGCCCTCTTCGTCGGAACACTGAAGCTTTCTTT.

J is TRBJ1-6 and V is TRBV5-6, with D perhaps matching TRBD1 (5 bases). CDR1 and CDR2 (germline): SGHDT, YYEEEE. This CDR3 spans 12 amino acids. V lost 1 base, J lost 9 bases, and 5 bases lay in between. CDR3 amino acids: CASSLRGSPLHF. The CDR3 nucleotides read TGTGCCAGCAGCTTGAGGGGTTCACCCCTCCACTTT. The full variable domain, in which reference TRBV5-6 and TRBJ1-6 provide the parts outside the CDR3, is DAGVTQSPTHLIKTRGQQVTLRCSPKSGHDTVSWYQQALGQGPQFIFQYYEEEERQRGNFPDRFSGHQFPNYSSELNVNALLLGDSALYLCASSLRGSPLHFGNGTRLTVT.

This clone was observed a few times. The genes are TRBV5-6 and TRBJ1-2; 9 bases map to TRBD1. The CDR3 runs to 15 residues. Trimming took 0 bases from V and 4 from J; bases not matched to a gene: 4. Germline CDR1 SGHDT, CDR2 YYEEEE. CDR3 loop: CASSLDRGHFYGYTF. The CDR3 DNA reads TGTGCCAGCAGCTTGGACAGGGGGCATTTCTATGGCTACACCTTC.

The chain carries TRBV19 and TRBJ1-5; D gene uncertain. CDR1 is LNHDA and CDR2 is SQIVND in the germline V gene (reference sequence). V gave up 3 bases and J gave up 1 base, with 7 bases separating them. CDR3 size: 14 residues. CDR3 sequence reads: CASSMAVSNQPQHF. CDR3 bases: TGTGCCAGTAGTATGGCAGTAAGCAATCAGCCCCAGCATTTT.

The chain joins TRBV5-1 to TRBJ1-2, with D unresolved. Trimming left V 4 bases short and J 5 bases short, with 9 bases between. Germline assignment: CDR1 SGHRS and CDR2 YFSETQ. The CDR3 loop spans 12 amino acids. CDR3 region: CASSPDIYGYTF. CDR3 in DNA: TGCGCCAGCAGCCCAGACATTTATGGCTACACCTTC.

The chain is built from TRBV7-9 and TRBJ1-3; the D is unclear. This CDR3 is 14 amino acids long. The V end lost 1 base, the J end lost 4 bases, and 8 bases lay between the germline ends. CDR1 and CDR2 from the germline V gene are SEHNR and FQNEAQ (reference sequence). CDR3 in amino acids: CASSLGASGNTIYF. CDR3 sequence (DNA): TGTGCCAGCAGCTTAGGGGCGTCCGGAAACACCATATATTTT.

The genes are TRBV28 and TRBJ1-5, with 10 nucleotides matching TRBD1. With 6 bases clipped from V and 4 bases from J, the junction kept 12 bases outside the gene matches. CDR1 and CDR2 (germline): MDHEN, SYDVKM. The CDR3 runs 17 residues. CDR3 DNA: TGTGCCAGCAGACAACCGGGACAGGGGATCGGTAATCAGCCCCAGCATTTT. Protein: CASRQPGQGIGNQPQHF.

The J gene is TRBJ2-2, the V gene TRBV2, with a tentative D call TRBD2 (6 bases). V shed 9 bases and J shed 9 bases, with 29 bases lying between them. The length of the CDR3 is 17 residues. The germline CDR1 and CDR2 sequences are SNHLY and FYNNEI. The CDR3 loop is CARSAGNISTRTRELFF. The CDR3 DNA sequence: TGTGCCAGGAGCGCGGGGAATATATCCACTAGGACTCGGGAGCTGTTTTTT.

Concerning this clone itself: An end of the junction differs from the germline gene, which may be a read error. The V call is TRBV11-2, the J call TRBJ2-2, with a tentative D call TRBD1 (7 bases). The CDR3 has 13 amino acids. Germline CDR1 SGHAT, CDR2 FQNNGV. CDR3 DNA sequence: TGTGCCAGCAGCTTAGATCGGCAGGGGGGGCTGTTTTTT. The encoded protein is CASSLDRQGGLFF.